There are a few counts of the clone carrying this T cell receptor beta chain. No antigen is known for it. The sample originates from a study of T cell repertoires in cytomegalovirus infection. Study-wide context: Used in the study were CMV epitopes, some recently identified and HLA-C-restricted, others well-studied and HLA-B-restricted. Carrying CMV and the relevant HLA type showed in public TCR beta signatures.

TCRdb recomputed calls from the reads with MiXCR, one row per CDR3 protein. This sample has 680,000 or so distinct CDR3 sequences, with around a third found just once. The ends were cut back, 0 bases at V and 1 base at J, with 12 bases in the middle. CDR1 MNHEY and CDR2 SVGAGI come from the germline V gene. This CDR3 has 16 amino acids. The V call is TRBV6-5, the J call TRBJ1-1; a possible D gene is TRBD1 (5 bases). Here the sequenced sample was cultured PBMCs, taken from culture after CMV antigen stimulation. This TCR was sampled from a human donor in good health (CMV status not recorded). Some clones in this sample may be carry-over from other donors' samples. The CDR3: CASSYSLPTANTEAFF. Here the CDR3 DNA reads TGTGCCAGCAGTTACTCGTTACCGACAGCGAACACTGAAGCTTTCTTT.